This passage covers 21 T cell receptor beta chains from one sample sequenced in a study of response to subunit inactivated influenza vaccine. Each CDR3 protein is one row after TCRdb ran MiXCR on the RT-PCR reads. The sample shows around 570,000 distinct CDR3 sequences, approximately 11% of them seen only once. The data also belong to a second study, concerning T cells expressing NK-cell markers. That paper notes: UMIs were included in TCR beta cDNA generated by 5'RACE template switching.

The source was PBMCs from blood, collected on the day of vaccination. The origin of the receptors is a man in his forties or fifties who received an inactivated influenza vaccine.

The chain carries TRBV9 and TRBJ1-5; D is perhaps TRBD1 (6 bases). CDR3 size: 13 residues. In germline, CDR1 is SGDLS, CDR2 YYNGEE. With 0 bases removed from V and 5 bases from J, the gap between germline ends came to 6 bases. The CDR3 spells CASSVEGDQPQHF. The CDR3 DNA follows: TGTGCCAGCAGCGTAGAGGGGGATCAGCCCCAGCATTTT.

Ten or more counts support this clonotype. The chain has TRBV6-1 and TRBJ1-1, with a possible D match to TRBD1 (6 bases). The CDR3 runs 15 residues. V shed 4 bases and J shed 4 bases, with 16 bases lying between them. In germline, CDR1 is MNHNS, CDR2 SASEGT. The CDR3 region is CASSANRVLGTEAFF. CDR3 sequence (DNA): TGTGCCAGCAGTGCGAACAGGGTTTTAGGCACTGAAGCTTTCTTT.

This clonotype came up a few times. The chain joins TRBV3-1 to TRBJ2-3, with D possibly being TRBD2 (6 bases). Germline V lookup: CDR1 LGHDT, CDR2 YNNKEL (reference sequence). The ends were cut back, 1 base at V and 2 bases at J, with 13 bases in the middle. The CDR3 length is 16 residues. The CDR3 DNA follows: TGTGCCAGCAGCCAAGTCGCGGGGAGCCCCACAGATACGCAGTATTTT. Protein product: CASSQVAGSPTDTQYF.

Ten or more counts support this clonotype. The rearrangement uses TRBV20-1 and TRBJ2-7, with D hard to call. The CDR3 has 13 residues. Per germline, CDR1 DFQATT and CDR2 SNEGSKA (reference sequence). Trimming left V 0 bases short and J 5 bases short, with 11 bases between. CDR3 sequence (DNA): TGCAGTGCTAGAGATCACGCGGACCACGAGCAGTACTTC. Amino acids: CSARDHADHEQYF.

The chain employs TRBV7-3 and TRBJ2-1, with 11 bases that match TRBD1. The CDR3 is 15 residues long. Germline V gives CDR1 SGHTA, CDR2 FQGTGA. Germline trimming cut 5 bases from V and 5 bases from J; bases unmatched to any gene: 5. Here the CDR3 reads CASSPRTGGNNEQFF. The CDR3 DNA reads TGTGCCAGCAGCCCCCGGACAGGGGGCAACAATGAGCAGTTCTTC.

The gene calls are TRBV18 and TRBJ2-7; D is uncertain. V dropped 2 bases and J dropped 5 bases, with 13 bases sitting between them. This CDR3 has 14 amino acids. Germline loops: CDR1 KGHSH, CDR2 LQKENI. The CDR3 nucleotides read TGTGCCAGCTCACCAGCAGGTCAATACAACGAGCAGTACTTC. This codes for CASSPAGQYNEQYF.

The rearrangement links TRBV12-3 or TRBV12-4 to TRBJ2-2, with D possibly being TRBD1 or TRBD2 (5 bases each). Trimming took 5 bases from V and 6 from J, leaving 10 bases between them. The CDR3 loop spans 13 amino acids. The CDR3 sequence is CASSPGTAGELFF. CDR3 sequence (DNA): TGTGCCAGCAGTCCGGGGACCGCCGGGGAGCTGTTTTTT.

The chain recombines TRBV7-8 with TRBJ2-1, with D hard to call. This CDR3 region has 15 residues. V dropped 2 bases and J dropped 0 bases, with 8 bases sitting between them. Per the germline V gene, CDR1 is SGHVS and CDR2 is FQNEAQ. Here the CDR3 reads CASSLFGGSYNEQFF. In DNA, the CDR3 is TGTGCCAGCAGCTTATTCGGTGGCTCCTACAATGAGCAGTTCTTC.

This clonotype appeared a few times. The gene calls are TRBV7-9 and TRBJ1-2; D gene ambiguous. CDR1 and CDR2 from the germline V gene are SEHNR and FQNEAQ (reference sequence). With 1 base removed from V and 8 bases from J, the gap between germline ends came to 8 bases. The CDR3 consists of 12 residues. In nucleotides, the CDR3 is TGTGCCAGCAGCTTAGATCATCGGGGCTACACCTTC. Amino acids: CASSLDHRGYTF. Complete variable domain (other parts from reference TRBV7-9 and TRBJ1-2): DTGVSQNPRHKITKRGQNVTFRCDPISEHNRLYWYRQTLGQGPEFLTYFQNEAQLEKSRLLSDRFSAERPKGSFSTLEIQRTEQGDSAMYLCASSLDHRGYTFGSGTRLTVV.

The chain is built from TRBV7-3 and TRBJ2-7, with D unclear. V lost 6 bases and J 2 bases, leaving 11 bases between the germline ends. This CDR3 has 13 residues. Germline V CDR1 and CDR2: SGHTA, FQGTGA. CDR3 DNA sequence: TGTGCCAGCAGGCGCGCCCAGCCCTACGAGCAGTACTTC. This codes for CASRRAQPYEQYF. The variable domain in full, completed from reference TRBV7-3 and TRBJ2-7, reads GAGVSQTPSNKVTEKGKYVELRCDPISGHTALYWYRQSLGQGPEFLIYFQGTGAADDSGLPNDRFFAVRPEGSVSTLKIQRTERGDSAVYLCASRRAQPYEQYFGPGTRLTVT.

The V gene is TRBV4-2, the J gene TRBJ2-3, with D uncertain. Trimming removed 0 bases from V and 1 base from J, with 14 bases in between. The germline V gene has CDR1 LGHNA and CDR2 YNFKEQ. This CDR3 is 17 amino acids long. The CDR3, as DNA: TGTGCCAGCAGCCAAGATGGGCAGGCGAGGCGCACAGATACGCAGTATTTT. It yields the protein CASSQDGQARRTDTQYF.

The rearrangement uses TRBV23-1 and TRBJ2-1; 10 bases align to TRBD2. TRBV23-1 is marked as an open reading frame, function uncertain. The CDR3 extends over 18 amino acids. The V gene end was trimmed by 0 bases and the J gene end by 0 bases; junction bases not matched to a gene: 5. CDR3: CASSQSRTSGFSYNEQFF. The CDR3 coding sequence is TGCGCCAGCAGTCAATCGCGGACTAGCGGTTTCTCCTACAATGAGCAGTTCTTC.

The chain links TRBV20-1 to TRBJ2-7; the D gene is possibly TRBD2 (5 bases). The CDR3 covers 16 residues. Looked up from germline, CDR1 is DFQATT and CDR2 is SNEGSKA (reference sequence). Trimming took 2 bases from V and 5 from J, leaving 22 bases between them. The CDR3 region is CSARPTEGRRPDEQYF. The CDR3 region has the DNA TGCAGTGCTAGACCGACGGAAGGGAGACGGCCCGACGAGCAGTACTTC.

This clonotype turned up a few times. The V call is TRBV4-2, the J call TRBJ2-1, with D possibly matching TRBD2 (5 bases). The CDR3 length is 18 residues. V lost 0 bases to trimming and J lost 0 bases, with 15 bases between them. CDR1 is LGHNA, CDR2 YNFKEQ, per germline. The CDR3 reads CASSQEGLITSSYNEQFF. The CDR3 DNA follows: TGTGCCAGCAGCCAAGAAGGACTCATTACTAGCTCCTACAATGAGCAGTTCTTC.

This clonotype appeared a few times. The chain recombines TRBV5-1 with TRBJ1-1; D gene uncertain. Germline V CDR1 and CDR2: SGHRS, YFSETQ. This CDR3 is built from 13 residues. V lost 5 bases to trimming and J lost 5 bases, with 13 bases between them. The chain's CDR3 is CASSLRAETEAFF. CDR3 nucleotide sequence: TGCGCCAGCAGTTTGCGTGCCGAGACTGAAGCTTTCTTT.

At least ten counts were recorded for this clonotype. This chain connects TRBV5-5 to TRBJ2-7; 7 bases are shared with TRBD1. Germline V gene sequence: CDR1 SGHKS, CDR2 YYEKEE (reference sequence). The CDR3 is 14 amino acids. V lost 4 bases and J lost 4; bases outside the gene matches: 8. In DNA, the CDR3 is TGTGCCAGCAGCCGTTCCACAGGGGTATACGAGCAGTACTTC. Its protein product is CASSRSTGVYEQYF.

The genes are TRBV27 and TRBJ1-5; possible D gene TRBD1, 5 bases. Germline CDR1 MNHEY, CDR2 SMNVEV (reference sequence). The length of the CDR3 is 15 residues. V dropped 5 bases and J dropped 0 bases, with 11 bases sitting between them. This CDR3 reads CASSPGAGSNQPQHF. CDR3 sequence (DNA): TGTGCCAGCAGTCCCGGGGCAGGTAGCAATCAGCCCCAGCATTTT.

V gene TRBV12-3 or TRBV12-4 combines with J gene TRBJ2-5, with 8 bases matching TRBD2. Unmatched junction bases numbered 13, after V lost 3 bases and J lost 10 bases. The CDR3 runs to 15 residues. The CDR3 sequence: CASSFEAGPAGGQYF. The CDR3, as DNA: TGTGCCAGCAGTTTTGAGGCTGGCCCCGCGGGGGGCCAGTACTTC.

This sequence joins TRBV5-1 and TRBJ2-2, with D unclear. The CDR3 contains 15 residues. Between the trimmed V and J ends, which lost 2 bases and 0 bases, there was a span of 8 bases. Germline V gene lookup returns CDR1 SGHRS and CDR2 YFSETQ. CDR3 nucleotides: TGCGCCAGCAGCTTTCAGGCTTCGAACACCGGGGAGCTGTTTTTT. This codes for CASSFQASNTGELFF.

This clonotype turned up a few times. This rearrangement joins TRBV19 to TRBJ1-1; maybe TRBD1 (5 bases). Trimming removed 8 bases at V and 5 bases at J, with 18 bases between. In germline, CDR1 is LNHDA, CDR2 SQIVND (reference sequence). CDR3 size: 14 residues. In nucleotides, the CDR3 is TGTGCCAGTCGGCCCCCAGGGTTTCAAACTGAAGCTTTCTTT. Protein product: CASRPPGFQTEAFF.

This clonotype was recorded once. The chain combines TRBV18 with TRBJ2-2; 7 bases fit TRBD1. This CDR3 spans 15 amino acids. Germline CDR1 KGHSH, CDR2 LQKENI. V shed 3 bases, J shed 7 bases, and the junction held 8 bases outside the gene matches. CDR3 DNA sequence: TGTGCCAGCTCACCTGACAGGGATGCTCACGGGGAGCTGTTTTTT. Amino acids: CASSPDRDAHGELFF.